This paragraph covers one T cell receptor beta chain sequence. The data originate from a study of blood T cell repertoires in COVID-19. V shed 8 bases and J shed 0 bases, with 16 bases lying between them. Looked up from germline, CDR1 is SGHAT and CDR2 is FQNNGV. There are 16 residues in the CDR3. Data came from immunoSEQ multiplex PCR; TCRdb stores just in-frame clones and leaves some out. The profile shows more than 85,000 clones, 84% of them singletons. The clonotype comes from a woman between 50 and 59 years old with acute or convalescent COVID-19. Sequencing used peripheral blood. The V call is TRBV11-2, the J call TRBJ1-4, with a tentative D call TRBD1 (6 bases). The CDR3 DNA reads TGTGCCAGCCACCGGGGGGGGCCAACAACTAATGAAAAACTGTTTTTT. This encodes CASHRGGPTTNEKLFF.